The clone carrying this TCR beta chain showed up just once. Its antigen is not identified. Treatment noted: oral pan-JAK inhibitor, 5-10 mg twice daily. The authors sorted CD4+ and CD8+ T cells from PBMCs. RNA was extracted and reverse transcribed into cDNA as the sequencing template. Measured with immunoSEQ multiplex PCR; TCRdb has only the in-frame clones, and not every one. The table lists about 140,000 clones, 86% of them singletons, with roughly an eighth in the top ten. The data are from a study of CD8+ T cells in alopecia areata. The study, taken as a whole, reports: Unlike in mice, where it was clearer, TCR sharing across patients was less clear, possibly HLA-related. On tofacitinib, scalp and blood still held many of the expanded lesional clones. Clonality was higher in lesional than normal scalp, especially in alopecia totalis/universalis.

Germline V gene sequence: CDR1 SGHDT, CDR2 YYEEEE. V lost 6 bases and J lost 7, with 26 bases in between. The CDR3 covers 16 residues. The V and J genes are TRBV5-6 and TRBJ2-7; a weak D match, TRBD2 (7 bases). This TCR came from a human donor with alopecia areata. This specimen was CD8+ T cells sorted from blood, taken at week 4, from a patient treated with tofacitinib. The CDR3 DNA reads TGTGCCAGCACCTCGGGGGGCCGAAGACATTTGGGGGAGCAGTACTTC. Translating it yields CASTSGGRRHLGEQYF.